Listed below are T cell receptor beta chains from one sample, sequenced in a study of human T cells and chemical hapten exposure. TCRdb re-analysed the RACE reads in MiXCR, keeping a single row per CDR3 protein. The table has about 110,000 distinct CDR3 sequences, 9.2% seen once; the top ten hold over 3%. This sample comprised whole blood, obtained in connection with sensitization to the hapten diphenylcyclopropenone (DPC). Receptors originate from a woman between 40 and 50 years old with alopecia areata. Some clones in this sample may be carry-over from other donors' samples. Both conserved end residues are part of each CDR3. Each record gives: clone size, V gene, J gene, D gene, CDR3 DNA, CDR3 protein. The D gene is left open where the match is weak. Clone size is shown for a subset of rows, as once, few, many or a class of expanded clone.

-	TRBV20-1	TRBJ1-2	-	TGCAGTGCGTTCCAGGGCAGTGGCTACACCTTC	CSAFQGSGYTF
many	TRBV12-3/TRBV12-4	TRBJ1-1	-	TGTGCCAGCAGTCGGGAGAACACTGAAGCTTTCTTT	CASSRENTEAFF
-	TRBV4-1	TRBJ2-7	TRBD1	TGCGCCAGCAGCCATGGACAGGGGGCGGCCGAGCAGTACTTC	CASSHGQGAAEQYF
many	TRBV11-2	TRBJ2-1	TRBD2	TGTGCCAGCAGCTTAACTAGCGGGGGGTCCTACAATGAGCAGTTCTTC	CASSLTSGGSYNEQFF
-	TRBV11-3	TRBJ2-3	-	TGTGCCAGCAGCTCGAACATTTTCTCAGGGGATACGCAGTATTTT	CASSSNIFSGDTQYF
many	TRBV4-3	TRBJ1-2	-	TGCGCCAGCAGCCCAGGTGGGGCTCTATGGTCTAGCTACACCTTC	CASSPGGALWSSYTF
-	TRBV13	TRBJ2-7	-	TGTGCCAGCAGTTCCGGGACGGCCTCCTACGAGCAGTACTTC	CASSSGTASYEQYF
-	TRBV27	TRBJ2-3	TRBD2	TGTGCCAGCAGTCCCGTTAGCGGGGGGTGGGTCACAGATACGCAGTATTTT	CASSPVSGGWVTDTQYF
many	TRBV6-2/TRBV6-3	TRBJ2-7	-	TGTGCCAGCAGATCTACAGGGCTCTACGAGCAGTACTTC	CASRSTGLYEQYF
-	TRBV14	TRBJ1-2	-	TGTGCCAGCAGCCGAACTCTTTATGGCTACACCTTC	CASSRTLYGYTF
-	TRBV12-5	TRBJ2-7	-	TGTGCTAGTGCCGTTGACGGAACCTACGAGCAGTACTTC	CASAVDGTYEQYF
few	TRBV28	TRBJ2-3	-	TGTGCCAGCACCCACGGTGGTACGCAGTATTTT	CASTHGGTQYF
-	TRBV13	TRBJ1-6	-	TGTGCCAGCGGGCCATCACCCCTCCACTTT	CASGPSPLHF
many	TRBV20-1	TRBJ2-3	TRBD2	TGCAGTGCTAGACTAGCGGGGGACACAGATACGCAGTATTTT	CSARLAGDTDTQYF
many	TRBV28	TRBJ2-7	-	TGTGCCAGCAGCCCCCCCGGCAACGAGCAGTACTTC	CASSPPGNEQYF